This entry is about one TCR beta chain. These data are taken from a study of cytomegalovirus exposure and HLA in healthy donors. Donors were ostensibly healthy at sampling, although undocumented immune exposures were probable. PCR primers comprised 60 Vbeta and 13 Jbeta primers. Repertoires were generated with immunoSEQ multiplex PCR, while TCRdb's copy carries only in-frame clones and drops some. The sample lists approximately 190,000 clones; around 90% were seen once. Trimming shortened V by 0 bases and J by 0 bases, and 8 bases separated the two germline ends. CDR3 length equals 15 residues. CDR1 is MGHRA, CDR2 YSYEKL, per germline.

The receptor's source is a boy aged 2 to 10 in good health and CMV-seronegative. The chain carries TRBV4-1 and TRBJ1-1; D is unclear. Sequences were obtained from PBMCs. In DNA form, the CDR3 reads TGCGCCAGCAGCCAAGACCCGGGTTTGAACACTGAAGCTTTCTTT. Protein: CASSQDPGLNTEAFF.